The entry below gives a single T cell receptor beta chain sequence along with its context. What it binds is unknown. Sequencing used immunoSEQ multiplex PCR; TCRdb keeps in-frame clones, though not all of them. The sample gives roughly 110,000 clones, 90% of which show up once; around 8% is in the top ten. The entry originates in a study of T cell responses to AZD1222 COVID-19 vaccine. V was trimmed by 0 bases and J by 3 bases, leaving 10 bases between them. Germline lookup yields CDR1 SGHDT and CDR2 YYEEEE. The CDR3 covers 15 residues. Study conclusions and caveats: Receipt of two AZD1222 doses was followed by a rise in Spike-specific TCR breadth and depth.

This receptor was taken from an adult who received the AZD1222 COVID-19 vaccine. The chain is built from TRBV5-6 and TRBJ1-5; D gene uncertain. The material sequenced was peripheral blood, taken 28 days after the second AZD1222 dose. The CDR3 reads CASSLVSSPNQPQHF. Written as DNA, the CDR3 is TGTGCCAGCAGCTTGGTTTCCAGCCCCAATCAGCCCCAGCATTTT. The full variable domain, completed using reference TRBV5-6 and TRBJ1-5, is DAGVTQSPTHLIKTRGQQVTLRCSPKSGHDTVSWYQQALGQGPQFIFQYYEEEERQRGNFPDRFSGHQFPNYSSELNVNALLLGDSALYLCASSLVSSPNQPQHFGDGTRLSIL.